Listed below are T cell receptor beta chains from one sample, sequenced in a study of neurological immune-mediated disorders. TCRdb reprocessed the 5' RACE reads with MiXCR, giving one entry per CDR3 protein. The sample records tens of thousands of distinct CDR3 sequences, 10% being singletons. The sequencing sample was made of PBMCs. These receptors all come from a woman aged 40 to 50 in good health. CDR3s include the opening cysteine and the closing phenylalanine or tryptophan. Fields, in order: clone size, V gene, CDR3 protein. Rows give clone size only sometimes, using once, few, many, or a class for an expanded clone.

many TRBV6-5 CASSYSKDRGYGYTF
. TRBV2 CASTELGQGTEAFF
many TRBV12-3/TRBV12-4 CASSLRRTGRDYGYTF
many TRBV15 CATSRDSSYEQYF
many TRBV5-5 CASSPPAGVADTQYF
many TRBV20-1 CSASPALGLSPLHF
many TRBV5-1 CASSPNLGYEQYF
many TRBV18 CASSPWDLGDGYTF
many TRBV5-1 CASSFPRTGGNTGELFF
many TRBV20-1 CSARLLAGVNEQFF
. TRBV4-2 CASQDQKSGLQETQYF
many TRBV20-1 CSARVSGGSGNTIYF
many TRBV20-1 CSADWESTDTQYF